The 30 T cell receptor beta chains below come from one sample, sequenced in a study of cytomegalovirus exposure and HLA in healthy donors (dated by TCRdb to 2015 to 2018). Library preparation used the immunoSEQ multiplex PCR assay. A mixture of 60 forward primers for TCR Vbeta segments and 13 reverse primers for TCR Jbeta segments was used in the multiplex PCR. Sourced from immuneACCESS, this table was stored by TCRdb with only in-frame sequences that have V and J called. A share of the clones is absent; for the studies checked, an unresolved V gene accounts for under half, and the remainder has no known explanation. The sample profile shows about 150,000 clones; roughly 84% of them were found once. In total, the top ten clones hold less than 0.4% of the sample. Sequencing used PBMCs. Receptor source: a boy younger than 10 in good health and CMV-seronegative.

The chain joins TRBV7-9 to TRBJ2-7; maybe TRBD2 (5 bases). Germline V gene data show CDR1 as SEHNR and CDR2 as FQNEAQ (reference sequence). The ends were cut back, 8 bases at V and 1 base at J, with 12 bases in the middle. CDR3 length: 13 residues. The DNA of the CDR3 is TGTGCCAGCGGATCACTAGGATCCTACGAGCAGTACTTC. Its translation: CASGSLGSYEQYF.

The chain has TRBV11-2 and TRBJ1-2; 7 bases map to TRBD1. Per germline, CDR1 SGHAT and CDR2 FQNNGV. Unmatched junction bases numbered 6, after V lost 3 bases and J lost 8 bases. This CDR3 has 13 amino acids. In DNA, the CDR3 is TGTGCCAGCAGCTTGAGGGGGCCGGGAGGCTACACCTTC. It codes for CASSLRGPGGYTF.

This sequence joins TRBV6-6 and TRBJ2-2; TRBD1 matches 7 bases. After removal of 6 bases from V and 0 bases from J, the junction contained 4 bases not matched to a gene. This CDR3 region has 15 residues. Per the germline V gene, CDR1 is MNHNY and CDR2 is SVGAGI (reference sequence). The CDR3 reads CASSQTGSNTGELFF. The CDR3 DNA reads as TGTGCCAGCAGCCAGACAGGGTCGAACACCGGGGAGCTGTTTTTT.

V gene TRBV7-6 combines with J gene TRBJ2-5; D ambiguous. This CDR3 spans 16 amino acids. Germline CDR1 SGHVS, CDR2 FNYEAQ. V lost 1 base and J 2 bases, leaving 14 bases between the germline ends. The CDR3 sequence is CASSLEPIGRQETQYF. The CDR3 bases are TGTGCCAGCAGCTTAGAACCCATTGGCAGACAAGAGACCCAGTACTTC.

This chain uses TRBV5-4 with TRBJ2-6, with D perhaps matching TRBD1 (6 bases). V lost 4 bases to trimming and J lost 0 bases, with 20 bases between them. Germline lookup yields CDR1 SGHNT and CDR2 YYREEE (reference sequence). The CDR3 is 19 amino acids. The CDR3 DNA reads TGTGCCAGCAGCGTACTACAGGGTCCGTCCCACTCTGGGGCCAACGTCCTGACTTTC. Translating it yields CASSVLQGPSHSGANVLTF.

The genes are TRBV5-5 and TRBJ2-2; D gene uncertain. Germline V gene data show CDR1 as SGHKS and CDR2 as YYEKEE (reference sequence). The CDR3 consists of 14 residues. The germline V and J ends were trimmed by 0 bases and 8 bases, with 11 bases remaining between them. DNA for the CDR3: TGTGCCAGCAGCTTGGTAGTTAGCACGGGGGAGCTGTTTTTT. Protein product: CASSLVVSTGELFF. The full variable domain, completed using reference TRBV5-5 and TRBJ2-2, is DAGVTQSPTHLIKTRGQQVTLRCSPISGHKSVSWYQQVLGQGPQFIFQYYEKEERGRGNFPDRFSARQFPNYSSELNVNALLLGDSALYLCASSLVVSTGELFFGEGSRLTVL.

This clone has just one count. In DNA form, the CDR3 reads TGTGCCAGCAGCCATATTATTGGACTAGCGGGAGGCCCCGGGGAGCTGTTTTTT. Its protein is CASSHIIGLAGGPGELFF. The genes are TRBV4-2 and TRBJ2-2, with TRBD2 matching 14 bases. This CDR3 comprises 18 residues. Germline assignment: CDR1 LGHNA and CDR2 YNFKEQ. V was clipped by 3 bases and J by 6 bases; unmatched bases: 9.

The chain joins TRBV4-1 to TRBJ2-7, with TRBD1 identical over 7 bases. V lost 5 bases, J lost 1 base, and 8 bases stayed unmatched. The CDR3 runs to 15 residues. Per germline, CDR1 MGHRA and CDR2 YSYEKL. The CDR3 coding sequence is TGCGCCAGCAGCTCCAGACAGGGTCCTTCCTACGAGCAGTACTTC. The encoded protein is CASSSRQGPSYEQYF.

The CDR3 region has the DNA TGCGCCAGCAGCTTGGACCGGCAGGGCTTGATAAATCAGCCCCAGCATTTT. Protein product: CASSLDRQGLINQPQHF. This chain connects TRBV5-1 to TRBJ1-5, with D possibly TRBD1 on 5 matching bases. The CDR3 runs 17 residues. Germline CDR1 SGHRS, CDR2 YFSETQ. V dropped 0 bases and J dropped 4 bases, with 17 bases sitting between them.

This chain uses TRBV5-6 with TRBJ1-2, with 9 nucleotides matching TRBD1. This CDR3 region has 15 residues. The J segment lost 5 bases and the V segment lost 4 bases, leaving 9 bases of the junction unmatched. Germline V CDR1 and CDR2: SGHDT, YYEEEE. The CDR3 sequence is CASSQPDRGAYGYTF. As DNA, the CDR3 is TGTGCCAGCAGCCAGCCAGACAGGGGGGCTTATGGCTACACCTTC.

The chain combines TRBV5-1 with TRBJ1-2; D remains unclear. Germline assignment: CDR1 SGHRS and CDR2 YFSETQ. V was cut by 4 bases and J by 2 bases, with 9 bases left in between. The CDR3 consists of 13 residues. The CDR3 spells CASSHLRNYGYTF. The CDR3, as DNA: TGCGCCAGCAGCCACCTGAGGAACTATGGCTACACCTTC.

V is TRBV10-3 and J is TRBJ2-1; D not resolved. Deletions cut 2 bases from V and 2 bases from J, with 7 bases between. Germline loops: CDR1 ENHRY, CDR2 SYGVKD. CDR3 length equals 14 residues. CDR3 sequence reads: CAISEAGTYNEQFF. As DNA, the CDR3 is TGTGCCATCAGTGAGGCTGGCACCTACAATGAGCAGTTCTTC.

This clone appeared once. CDR3 nucleotide sequence: TGCGCCAGCAGCCAAGTGGTACTAGCGGGCCTCGTGGGCACAGATACGCAGTATTTT. Its translation: CASSQVVLAGLVGTDTQYF. The genes are TRBV4-1 and TRBJ2-3, with 9 bases that match TRBD2. Germline values: CDR1 MGHRA, CDR2 YSYEKL. The CDR3 contains 19 residues. The V and J ends lost 1 base and 1 base, in that order; junction bases with no gene match: 12.

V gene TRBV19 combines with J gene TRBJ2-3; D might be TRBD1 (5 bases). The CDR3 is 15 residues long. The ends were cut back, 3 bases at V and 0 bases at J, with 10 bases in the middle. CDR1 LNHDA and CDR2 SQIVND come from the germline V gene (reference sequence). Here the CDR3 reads CASSISGASTDTQYF. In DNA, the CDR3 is TGTGCCAGTAGTATTAGTGGGGCTAGCACAGATACGCAGTATTTT.

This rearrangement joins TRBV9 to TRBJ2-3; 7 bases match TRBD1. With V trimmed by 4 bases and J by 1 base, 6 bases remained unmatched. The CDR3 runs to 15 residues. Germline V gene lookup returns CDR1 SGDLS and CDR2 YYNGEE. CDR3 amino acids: CASSTPGGGTDTQYF. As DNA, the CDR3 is TGTGCCAGCAGCACCCCAGGGGGAGGCACAGATACGCAGTATTTT.

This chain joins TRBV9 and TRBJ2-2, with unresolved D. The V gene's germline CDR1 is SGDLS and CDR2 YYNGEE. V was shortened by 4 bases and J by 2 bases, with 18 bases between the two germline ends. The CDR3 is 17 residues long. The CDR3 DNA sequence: TGTGCCAGCAGCCTCTGGATGTCTGTAGCTAACACCGGGGAGCTGTTTTTT. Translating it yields CASSLWMSVANTGELFF.

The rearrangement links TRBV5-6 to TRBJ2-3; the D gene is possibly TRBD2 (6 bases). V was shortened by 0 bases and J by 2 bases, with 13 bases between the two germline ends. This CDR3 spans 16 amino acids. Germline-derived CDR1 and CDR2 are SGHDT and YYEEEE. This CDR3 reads CASSLEGRQYTDTQYF. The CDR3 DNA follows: TGTGCCAGCAGCTTGGAAGGGAGGCAGTACACAGATACGCAGTATTTT.

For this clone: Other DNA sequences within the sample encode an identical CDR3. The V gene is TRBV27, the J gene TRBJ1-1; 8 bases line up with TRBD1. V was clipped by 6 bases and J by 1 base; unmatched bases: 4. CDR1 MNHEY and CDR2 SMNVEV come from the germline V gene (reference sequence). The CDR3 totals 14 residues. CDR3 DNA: TGTGCCAGCAGCCTGGGGACAGGGAACACTGAAGCTTTCTTT. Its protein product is CASSLGTGNTEAFF.

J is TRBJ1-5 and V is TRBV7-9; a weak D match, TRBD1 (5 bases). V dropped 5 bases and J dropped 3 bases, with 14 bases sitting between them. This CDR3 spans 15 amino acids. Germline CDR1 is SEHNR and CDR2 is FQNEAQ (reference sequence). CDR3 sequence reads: CASSAGTLPNQPQHF. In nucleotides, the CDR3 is TGTGCCAGCAGCGCAGGGACTCTCCCCAATCAGCCCCAGCATTTT.

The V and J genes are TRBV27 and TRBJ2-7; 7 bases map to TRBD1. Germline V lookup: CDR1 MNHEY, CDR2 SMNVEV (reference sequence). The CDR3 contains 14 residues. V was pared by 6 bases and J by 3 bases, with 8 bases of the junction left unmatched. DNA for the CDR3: TGTGCCAGCAGCCCGGGACAGACCCTCTACGAGCAGTACTTC. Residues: CASSPGQTLYEQYF.

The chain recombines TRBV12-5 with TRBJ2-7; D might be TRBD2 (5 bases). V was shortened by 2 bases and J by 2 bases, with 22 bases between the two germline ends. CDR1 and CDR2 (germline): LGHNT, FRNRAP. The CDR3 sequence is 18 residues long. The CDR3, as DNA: TGTGCTAGTGGTTTGTATCTTGAGAGGGCCAAGGGCCCCTACGAGCAGTACTTC. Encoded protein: CASGLYLERAKGPYEQYF. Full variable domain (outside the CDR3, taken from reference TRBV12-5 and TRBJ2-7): DARVTQTPRHKVTEMGQEVTMRCQPILGHNTVFWYRQTMMQGLELLAYFRNRAPLDDSGMPKDRFSAEMPDATLATLKIQPSEPRDSAVYFCASGLYLERAKGPYEQYFGPGTRLTVT.

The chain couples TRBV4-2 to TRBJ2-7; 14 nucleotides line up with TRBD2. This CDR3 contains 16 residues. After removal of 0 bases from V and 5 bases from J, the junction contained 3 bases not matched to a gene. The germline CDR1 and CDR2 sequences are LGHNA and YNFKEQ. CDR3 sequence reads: CASSQEPGLAGDEQYF. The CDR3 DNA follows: TGTGCCAGCAGCCAAGAACCGGGACTAGCGGGAGACGAGCAGTACTTC.

The CDR3 sequence: CASSEVGGLNTEAFF. CDR3 DNA sequence: TGTGCCAGCAGTGAAGTCGGGGGACTTAACACTGAAGCTTTCTTT. This chain connects TRBV6-1 to TRBJ1-1; tentatively, D is TRBD1 (5 bases). Germline assignment: CDR1 MNHNS and CDR2 SASEGT. This CDR3 is 15 amino acids long. V lost 1 base, J lost 2 bases, and 11 bases lay in between.

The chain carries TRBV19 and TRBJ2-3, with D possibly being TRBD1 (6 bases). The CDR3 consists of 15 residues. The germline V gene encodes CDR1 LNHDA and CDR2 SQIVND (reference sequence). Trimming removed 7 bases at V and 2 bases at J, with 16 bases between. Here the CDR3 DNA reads TGTGCCAGTACCCCTGGTCCGGGACACACAGATACGCAGTATTTT. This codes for CASTPGPGHTDTQYF.

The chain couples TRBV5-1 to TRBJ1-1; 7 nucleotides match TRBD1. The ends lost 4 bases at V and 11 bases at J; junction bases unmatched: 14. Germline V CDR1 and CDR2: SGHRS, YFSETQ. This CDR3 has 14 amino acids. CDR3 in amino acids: CASSSRGVEQGAFF. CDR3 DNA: TGCGCCAGCAGCAGCCGCGGGGTTGAACAGGGGGCTTTCTTT. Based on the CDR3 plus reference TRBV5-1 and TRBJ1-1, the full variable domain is KAGVTQTPRYLIKTRGQQVTLSCSPISGHRSVSWYQQTPGQGLQFLFEYFSETQRNKGNFPGRFSGRQFSNSRSEMNVSTLELGDSALYLCASSSRGVEQGAFFGQGTRLTVV.

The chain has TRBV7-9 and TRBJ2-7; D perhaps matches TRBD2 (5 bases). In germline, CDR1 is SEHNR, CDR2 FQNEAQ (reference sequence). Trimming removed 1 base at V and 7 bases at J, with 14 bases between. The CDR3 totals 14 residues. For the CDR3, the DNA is TGTGCCAGCAGCTTAGAGACTACTCAGTGGGAGCAGTACTTC. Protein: CASSLETTQWEQYF.

CDR3 region: CASSHGTGESTGELFF. The CDR3 region has the DNA TGTGCCAGCAGCCACGGGACAGGCGAGAGCACCGGGGAGCTGTTTTTT. The rearrangement joins TRBV13 to TRBJ2-2; 8 bases map to TRBD1. The V and J ends lost 5 bases and 4 bases, in that order; junction bases with no gene match: 9. This CDR3 spans 16 amino acids. Germline CDR1 is PRHDT and CDR2 is FYEKMQ (reference sequence).

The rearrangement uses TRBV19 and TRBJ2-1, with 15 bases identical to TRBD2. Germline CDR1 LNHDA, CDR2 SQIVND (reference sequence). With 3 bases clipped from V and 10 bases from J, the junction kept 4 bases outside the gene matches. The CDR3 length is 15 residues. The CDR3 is CASSMGLAGGGEQFF. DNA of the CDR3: TGTGCCAGTAGTATGGGACTAGCGGGAGGCGGGGAGCAGTTCTTC.

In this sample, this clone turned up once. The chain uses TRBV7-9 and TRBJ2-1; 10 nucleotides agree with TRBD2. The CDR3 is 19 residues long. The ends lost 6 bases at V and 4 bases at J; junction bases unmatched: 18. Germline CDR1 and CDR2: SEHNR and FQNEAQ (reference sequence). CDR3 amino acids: CASRAPRWGASGRYNEQFF. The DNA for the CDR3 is TGTGCCAGCAGAGCCCCCAGGTGGGGGGCTAGCGGGAGATACAATGAGCAGTTCTTC.

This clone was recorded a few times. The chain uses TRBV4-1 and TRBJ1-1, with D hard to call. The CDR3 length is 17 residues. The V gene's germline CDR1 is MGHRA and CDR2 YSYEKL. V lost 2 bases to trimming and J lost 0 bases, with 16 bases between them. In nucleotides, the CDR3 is TGCGCCAGCAGCCAATACCCATCCGGGATTTTGAACACTGAAGCTTTCTTT. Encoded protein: CASSQYPSGILNTEAFF.